These 32 T cell receptor beta chains were sequenced from one sample in a study of radiotherapy plus CTLA-4 blockade in lung cancer. Here immunoSEQ multiplex PCR was the method, and the copy in TCRdb shows in-frame clones only, minus some. Of under 70,000 clones in the sample, 70% to 80% are singletons; the top ten hold less than 5.5%. The sample consisted of peripheral blood, taken from a patient treated with radiotherapy plus ipilimumab. These receptors all stem from a human donor with non-small cell lung cancer who had a complete response to radiotherapy plus ipilimumab.

The rearrangement links TRBV7-9 to TRBJ2-5, with 8 bases identical to TRBD1. The V gene end was trimmed by 5 bases and the J gene end by 5 bases; junction bases not matched to a gene: 7. The germline V gene has CDR1 SEHNR and CDR2 FQNEAQ (reference sequence). This CDR3 has 14 amino acids. CDR3 sequence: CASSTLYRGETQYF. CDR3 in DNA: TGTGCCAGCAGCACCCTCTACAGGGGGGAGACCCAGTACTTC.

The V gene is TRBV7-6, the J gene TRBJ1-3; 10 bases agree with TRBD1. Trimming took 5 bases from V and 8 from J; bases not matched to a gene: 6. The CDR3 contains 14 residues. Germline V CDR1 and CDR2: SGHVS, FNYEAQ. The CDR3 DNA follows: TGTGCCAGCAGCCGACAGGGGGCTGTGGACACCATATATTTT. The encoded protein is CASSRQGAVDTIYF.

The chain uses TRBV5-1 and TRBJ2-6; TRBD1 or TRBD2 may be the D gene (6 bases each). V dropped 4 bases and J dropped 4 bases, with 24 bases sitting between them. Germline loops: CDR1 SGHRS, CDR2 YFSETQ. The CDR3 covers 19 residues. CDR3 DNA: TGCGCCAGCAGCCTCCGCGGAGGGGGACAACTTGGCGGGGCCAACGTCCTGACTTTC. This codes for CASSLRGGGQLGGANVLTF.

The chain couples TRBV9 to TRBJ1-4; perhaps TRBD1 as D (5 bases). Trimming cost V 2 bases and J 8 bases, with 7 bases left between them. Germline assignment: CDR1 SGDLS and CDR2 YYNGEE. The CDR3 is 12 residues long. The CDR3 DNA reads as TGTGCCAGCAGCGTGAGGGGCGAAAAACTGTTTTTT. It is translated as CASSVRGEKLFF.

V usage is TRBV4-3 and J usage is TRBJ2-1; D is perhaps TRBD2 (6 bases). The CDR3 contains 16 residues. Germline loops: CDR1 LGHNA, CDR2 YSLEER. Between the trimmed V and J ends, which lost 4 bases and 2 bases, there was a span of 15 bases. CDR3 residues: CASSPTGAGTYNEQFF. CDR3 DNA: TGCGCCAGCAGCCCGACGGGTGCGGGGACCTACAATGAGCAGTTCTTC.

Comments on this clone: This sample includes further DNA sequences coding for the same CDR3. The V gene is TRBV2, the J gene TRBJ2-7; tentative D call: TRBD2 (6 bases). CDR3 length: 13 residues. CDR1 is SNHLY, CDR2 FYNNEI, per germline. The V end was cut by 3 bases, the J end by 3 bases, with 9 bases between. CDR3 sequence: CASSEGLDYEQYF. CDR3 bases: TGTGCCAGCAGTGAGGGACTCGACTACGAGCAGTACTTC. Drawing the rest from reference TRBV2 and TRBJ2-7, the complete variable domain is EPEVTQTPSHQVTQMGQEVILRCVPISNHLYFYWYRQILGQKVEFLVSFYNNEISEKSEIFDDQFSVERPDGSNFTLKIRSTKLEDSAMYFCASSEGLDYEQYFGPGTRLTVT.

The genes are TRBV5-8 and TRBJ2-2; 9 nucleotides agree with TRBD2. This CDR3 has 15 amino acids. V shed 1 base, J shed 7 bases, and the junction held 5 bases outside the gene matches. The germline V gene encodes CDR1 SGHTS and CDR2 YDEGEE. The CDR3 DNA reads TGTGCCAGCAGCTTGCTAGCGGGACTTGACGGGGAGCTGTTTTTT. This translates into CASSLLAGLDGELFF.

The genes are TRBV5-4 and TRBJ1-1, with D hard to call. The germline V gene has CDR1 SGHNT and CDR2 YYREEE (reference sequence). V lost 4 bases and J 10 bases, leaving 14 bases between the germline ends. The CDR3 is 12 residues long. The chain's CDR3 is CASSLRGSGAFF. The CDR3 nucleotides read TGTGCCAGCAGCCTCCGTGGGTCCGGAGCTTTCTTT.

The V and J genes are TRBV6-6 and TRBJ1-2; 7 bases map to TRBD1. There are 16 residues in the CDR3. The germline CDR1 and CDR2 sequences are MNHNY and SVGAGI (reference sequence). After removal of 6 bases from V and 1 base from J, the junction contained 11 bases not matched to a gene. In DNA, the CDR3 is TGTGCCAGCAGCAAAAATCCGGGACAGAATAACTATGGCTACACCTTC. It codes for CASSKNPGQNNYGYTF.

This rearrangement joins TRBV30 to TRBJ1-1; no definite D call. Germline CDR1 and CDR2: GTSNPN and SVGIG (reference sequence). The CDR3 runs to 16 residues. Trimming shortened V by 0 bases and J by 1 base, and 15 bases separated the two germline ends. CDR3 coding DNA: TGTGCCTGGAGTGTTGGGTTAGTCTTTTCGAACACTGAAGCTTTCTTT. Protein: CAWSVGLVFSNTEAFF.

The chain couples TRBV5-1 to TRBJ1-1, with D maybe TRBD1 (5 bases). The V end lost 0 bases, the J end lost 1 base, and 10 bases lay between the germline ends. Germline CDR1 and CDR2: SGHRS and YFSETQ. The CDR3 is made up of 15 amino acids. CDR3 residues: CASSLALGGNTEAFF. CDR3 DNA: TGCGCCAGCAGCTTGGCCTTGGGGGGGAACACTGAAGCTTTCTTT.

This chain uses TRBV19 with TRBJ2-3, with a weak D call TRBD2 (7 bases). This CDR3 is built from 16 residues. The V end lost 7 bases, the J end lost 1 base, and 18 bases lay between the germline ends. Germline V lookup: CDR1 LNHDA, CDR2 SQIVND (reference sequence). Here the CDR3 DNA reads TGTGCCAGTACCGAGGGGGGGGGCGTCGGCACAGATACGCAGTATTTT. Residues: CASTEGGGVGTDTQYF.

This sequence joins TRBV5-1 and TRBJ2-5; D is unresolved. Germline V gene sequence: CDR1 SGHRS, CDR2 YFSETQ. V lost 1 base and J lost 2, with 9 bases in between. This CDR3 spans 14 amino acids. The DNA for the CDR3 is TGCGCCAGCAGCTTGTTGTCACAGCAAGAGACCCAGTACTTC. It translates to CASSLLSQQETQYF.

The V and J genes are TRBV14 and TRBJ1-6; a weak D match, TRBD1 (5 bases). The CDR3 runs to 15 residues. V was trimmed by 5 bases and J by 4 bases, leaving 12 bases between them. Germline CDR1 is SGHDN and CDR2 is FVKESK. The CDR3 DNA follows: TGTGCCAGCAGCAAGGACCGGGGGTATAATTCACCCCTCCACTTT. It yields the protein CASSKDRGYNSPLHF.

The V and J genes are TRBV5-1 and TRBJ2-5; the D gene is possibly TRBD1 (5 bases). Germline V lookup: CDR1 SGHRS, CDR2 YFSETQ. The length of the CDR3 is 14 residues. V was shortened by 3 bases and J by 5 bases, with 14 bases between the two germline ends. For the CDR3, the DNA is TGCGCCAGCAGCTCAAGGGGATTCGGCGAGACCCAGTACTTC. It specifies CASSSRGFGETQYF.

This chain uses TRBV7-6 with TRBJ2-7; 10 bases are shared with TRBD1. This CDR3 spans 14 amino acids. Trimming took 3 bases from V and 5 from J; bases not matched to a gene: 4. Germline V gene sequence: CDR1 SGHVS, CDR2 FNYEAQ. Written as DNA, the CDR3 is TGTGCCAGCAGCTTGACAGGGGGCATCCACGAGCAGTACTTC. Translated, it gives CASSLTGGIHEQYF.

In its sample, this clone was seen once. Other DNA sequences within the sample encode an identical CDR3. V is TRBV18 and J is TRBJ2-3, with unresolved D. Germline V gene sequence: CDR1 KGHSH, CDR2 LQKENI. V was cut by 3 bases and J by 0 bases, with 10 bases left in between. There are 15 residues in the CDR3. CDR3 sequence (DNA): TGTGCCAGCTCACCCCCCAGCAGGAGCACAGATACGCAGTATTTT. Amino acids: CASSPPSRSTDTQYF. The variable domain in full, completed from reference TRBV18 and TRBJ2-3, reads NAGVMQNPRHLVRRRGQEARLRCSPMKGHSHVYWYRQLPEEGLKFMVYLQKENIIDESGMPKERFSAEFPKEGPSILRIQQVVRGDSAAYFCASSPPSRSTDTQYFGPGTRLTVL.

The chain joins TRBV10-3 to TRBJ2-1; 7 bases align to TRBD1. With V trimmed by 7 bases and J by 0 bases, 3 bases remained unmatched. CDR1 ENHRY and CDR2 SYGVKD come from the germline V gene. The CDR3 sequence is 14 residues long. The CDR3 nucleotides read TGTGCCATCATTAGGGACAGCTCCTACAATGAGCAGTTCTTC. Translated, it gives CAIIRDSSYNEQFF.

Here the CDR3 reads CASRETGHSYNEQFF. For the CDR3, the DNA is TGTGCCAGCAGGGAAACAGGGCACTCCTACAATGAGCAGTTCTTC. V and J are TRBV6-5 and TRBJ2-1, with TRBD1 as a possible D gene (6 bases). V lost 6 bases and J lost 0, with 12 bases in between. The germline CDR1 and CDR2 sequences are MNHEY and SVGAGI. The CDR3 spans 15 residues.

This chain uses TRBV5-4 with TRBJ2-6, with D possibly TRBD1 on 6 matching bases. The CDR3 is 17 residues long. Germline V gene sequence: CDR1 SGHNT, CDR2 YYREEE (reference sequence). V was shortened by 2 bases and J by 0 bases, with 12 bases between the two germline ends. The CDR3 DNA is TGTGCCAGCAGCTTACCGACAGGAAACTCTGGGGCCAACGTCCTGACTTTC. This codes for CASSLPTGNSGANVLTF.

This chain links TRBV10-2 with TRBJ2-7; D is possibly TRBD1 (7 bases). The germline V gene has CDR1 WSHSY and CDR2 SAAADI. This CDR3 comprises 14 residues. The V end lost 8 bases, the J end lost 6 bases, and 20 bases lay between the germline ends. CDR3 sequence: CASRGLGQVSEQYF. Written as DNA, the CDR3 is TGCGCCAGCCGGGGACTCGGACAGGTCTCCGAGCAGTACTTC.

This chain uses TRBV6-6 with TRBJ2-7; 9 positions agree with TRBD1. The CDR3 loop spans 14 amino acids. Germline-derived CDR1 and CDR2 are MNHNY and SVGAGI (reference sequence). The V and J ends lost 2 bases and 3 bases, in that order; junction bases with no gene match: 2. CDR3 DNA sequence: TGTGCCAGCAGTTACCCGGACAGGGGCTACGAGCAGTACGTC. It is translated as CASSYPDRGYEQYV.

The chain joins TRBV19 to TRBJ1-5; D might be TRBD1 (5 bases). Trimming removed 4 bases at V and 0 bases at J, with 19 bases between. This CDR3 comprises 18 residues. Germline assignment: CDR1 LNHDA and CDR2 SQIVND (reference sequence). The CDR3 nucleotides read TGTGCCAGTAGTACCCAGCCTCGACAGACTTATAGCAATCAGCCCCAGCATTTT. Translation: CASSTQPRQTYSNQPQHF.

This chain joins TRBV18 and TRBJ1-5; 7 bases line up with TRBD1. The CDR3 spans 16 residues. V shed 5 bases, J shed 2 bases, and the junction held 9 bases outside the gene matches. The germline CDR1 and CDR2 sequences are KGHSH and LQKENI. The CDR3 nucleotides read TGTGCCAGCTCAATTGCAGGGGGGGGTGGCAATCAGCCCCAGCATTTT. This gives the protein CASSIAGGGGNQPQHF.

The sample holds a few counts of this clone. This chain uses TRBV14 with TRBJ2-1; D gene unclear. V was cut by 4 bases and J by 3 bases, with 7 bases left in between. The CDR3 extends over 13 amino acids. CDR1 and CDR2 (germline): SGHDN, FVKESK. The CDR3 loop is CASSPRFYNEQFF. The DNA for the CDR3 is TGTGCCAGCAGCCCGCGATTCTACAATGAGCAGTTCTTC.

V usage is TRBV19 and J usage is TRBJ1-2, with TRBD1 as a possible D gene (6 bases). The CDR3 has 13 amino acids. Germline V gives CDR1 LNHDA, CDR2 SQIVND (reference sequence). Deletions cut 5 bases from V and 2 bases from J, with 9 bases between. Here the CDR3 reads CASSLGTNYGYTF. CDR3 DNA sequence: TGTGCCAGTAGTCTGGGGACAAACTATGGCTACACCTTC.

V and J are TRBV19 and TRBJ2-1; 16 bases line up with TRBD2. Trimming removed 4 bases from V and 0 bases from J; junction bases left unmatched: 6. The germline CDR1 and CDR2 sequences are LNHDA and SQIVND (reference sequence). This CDR3 region has 19 residues. The DNA of the CDR3 is TGTGCCAGTAGTAGGGGACTAGCGGGAGGGATTAGCTCCTACAATGAGCAGTTCTTC. It translates to CASSRGLAGGISSYNEQFF.

This clone was seen once. This chain connects TRBV2 to TRBJ2-7; 11 bases are a match to TRBD2. V lost 8 bases to trimming and J lost 5 bases; unmatched junction nucleotides: 8. The CDR3 totals 14 residues. Looked up from germline, CDR1 is SNHLY and CDR2 is FYNNEI. DNA of the CDR3: TGTGCCAGCGGGAGGGAGACTAGCGGGGACGAGCAGTACTTC. Translating it yields CASGRETSGDEQYF.

This chain links TRBV5-4 with TRBJ1-5; weak D call: TRBD1 (6 bases). With 0 bases removed from V and 0 bases from J, the gap between germline ends came to 10 bases. CDR1 SGHNT and CDR2 YYREEE come from the germline V gene (reference sequence). The CDR3 is 16 amino acids. The CDR3 nucleotides read TGTGCCAGCAGCTTGGGAGGACAGCCTAGCAATCAGCCCCAGCATTTT. Protein: CASSLGGQPSNQPQHF.

The chain carries TRBV5-6 and TRBJ1-1; D is unclear. This CDR3 is 12 amino acids long. Looked up from germline, CDR1 is SGHDT and CDR2 is YYEEEE. Trimming shortened V by 2 bases and J by 9 bases, and 11 bases separated the two germline ends. DNA for the CDR3: TGTGCCAGCAGCTTTGGGCAGCTACAAGCTTTCTTT. Its translation: CASSFGQLQAFF.

The rearrangement uses TRBV7-8 and TRBJ1-5; D not certain. Germline values: CDR1 SGHVS, CDR2 FQNEAQ. V was shortened by 1 base and J by 4 bases, with 5 bases between the two germline ends. This CDR3 comprises 13 residues. The CDR3 region has the DNA TGTGCCAGCAGCTTAGTCCCTAATCAGCCCCAGCATTTT. Its translation is CASSLVPNQPQHF.

The CDR3 protein is CASSLSSGRTGELFF. The CDR3 nucleotides are TGTGCCAGCAGCTTAAGCTCGGGACGCACCGGGGAGCTGTTTTTT. The rearrangement uses TRBV7-2 and TRBJ2-2; D may correspond to TRBD1 or TRBD2 (5 bases each). The CDR3 covers 15 residues. Trimming took off 2 bases at V and 4 bases at J, with 11 bases between the two ends. Germline values: CDR1 SGHTA, CDR2 FQGNSA. The full variable domain, rest sourced from reference TRBV7-2 and TRBJ2-2, is GAGVSQSPSNKVTEKGKDVELRCDPISGHTALYWYRQSLGQGLEFLIYFQGNSAPDKSGLPSDRFSAERTGGSVSTLTIQRTQQEDSAVYLCASSLSSGRTGELFFGEGSRLTVL.